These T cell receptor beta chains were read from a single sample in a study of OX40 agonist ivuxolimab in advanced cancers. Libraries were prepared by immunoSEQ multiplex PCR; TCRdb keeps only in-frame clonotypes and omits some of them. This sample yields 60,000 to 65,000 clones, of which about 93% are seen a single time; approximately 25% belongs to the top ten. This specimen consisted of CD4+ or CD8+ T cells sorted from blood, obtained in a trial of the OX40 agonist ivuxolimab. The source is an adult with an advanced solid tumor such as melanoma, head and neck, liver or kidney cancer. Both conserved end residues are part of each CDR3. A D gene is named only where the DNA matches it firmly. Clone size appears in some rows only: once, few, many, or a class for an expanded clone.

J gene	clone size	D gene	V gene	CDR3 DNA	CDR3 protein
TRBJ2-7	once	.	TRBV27	TGTGCCAGCAGTCCCGCTGGCAGCTCCTACGAGCAGTACTTC	CASSPAGSSYEQYF
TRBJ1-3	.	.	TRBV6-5	TGTGCCAGCAGTTACGGGTCTGGAAACACCATATATTTT	CASSYGSGNTIYF
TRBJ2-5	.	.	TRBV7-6	TGTGCCAGCAGCCCGGGGCTCGAAGAGACCCAGTACTTC	CASSPGLEETQYF
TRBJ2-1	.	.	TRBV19	TGTGCCAGTAGTATCCCGGGGAGCTCCTACAATGAGCAGTTCTTC	CASSIPGSSYNEQFF
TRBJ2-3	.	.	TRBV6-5	TGTGCCAGCAGTTTTCGAGCCAGGTGGGATACGCAGTATTTT	CASSFRARWDTQYF
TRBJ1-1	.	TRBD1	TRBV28	TGTGCCAGCAGTATCATATTGACAGGGGCTTCGGGAGCTTTCTTT	CASSIILTGASGAFF
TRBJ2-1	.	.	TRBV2	TGTGCCAGAGGGCCCCGAGGGGGAATAGAGCAGTTCTTC	CARGPRGGIEQFF
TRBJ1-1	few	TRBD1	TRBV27	TGTGCCAGCAGTCCTTGGACAGGGGGGACTGAAGCTTTCTTT	CASSPWTGGTEAFF
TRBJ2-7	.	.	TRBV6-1	TGTGCCAGCAGTGAACGTTGGCAGGGAGAAAACTACGAGCAGTACTTC	CASSERWQGENYEQYF
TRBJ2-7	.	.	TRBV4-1	TGCGCCAGCAGCCAAGGGGTGGCGGTTAGCTCCTACGAGCAGTACTTC	CASSQGVAVSSYEQYF
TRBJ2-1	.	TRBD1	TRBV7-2	TGTGCCAGCAGCCCCATACAGGGGGCAGGGGATGAGCAGTTCTTC	CASSPIQGAGDEQFF
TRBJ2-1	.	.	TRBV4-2	TGTGCCAGCAGCCAAGAATTTGCGGGCGGGGGCCCGTACAATGAGCAGTTCTTC	CASSQEFAGGGPYNEQFF
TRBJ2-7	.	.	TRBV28	TGTGCCAGCACATACAGGGCGACCTACGAGCAGTACTTC	CASTYRATYEQYF
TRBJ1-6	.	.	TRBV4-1	TGCGCCAGCAGCCAATACAGGGAATATAATTCACCCCTCCACTTT	CASSQYREYNSPLHF
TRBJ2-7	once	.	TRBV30	TGTGCCTGGAGCCCGTTCGAGGACTTCTACTCCTACGAGCAGTACTTC	CAWSPFEDFYSYEQYF
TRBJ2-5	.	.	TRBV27	TGTGCCAGCAGTTTGAATAGCTTTGAGACCCAGTACTTC	CASSLNSFETQYF
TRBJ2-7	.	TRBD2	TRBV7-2	TGTGCCAGCAGTCCTCTAGCGGAAAGCTCCTACGAGCAGTACTTC	CASSPLAESSYEQYF
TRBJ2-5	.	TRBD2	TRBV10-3	TGTGCCATCAGAAGACCGGGACTAGCTAGGTCGGAGACCCAGTACTTC	CAIRRPGLARSETQYF
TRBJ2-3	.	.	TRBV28	TGTGCCAGCACCGAGATGGGAGATACGCAGTATTTT	CASTEMGDTQYF
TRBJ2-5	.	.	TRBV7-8	TGTGCCAGCAGCTTAACCCACCGGGGGCAAGAGACCCAGTACTTC	CASSLTHRGQETQYF
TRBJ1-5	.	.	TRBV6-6	TGTGCCACTCCCCGTTGGGGGCCCCAGCATTTT	CATPRWGPQHF
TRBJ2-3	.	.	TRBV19	TGTGCCAGTATGGACCCGGGGGATACGCAGTATTTT	CASMDPGDTQYF
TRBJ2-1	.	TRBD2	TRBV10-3	TGTGCCATCATGGGACTAGCGGGAGGAGACGAGCAGTTCTTC	CAIMGLAGGDEQFF
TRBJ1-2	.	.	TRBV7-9	TGTGCCAGCAGCTTACCGGACGGGAACTATGGCTACACCTTC	CASSLPDGNYGYTF
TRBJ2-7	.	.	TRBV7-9	TGTGCCAGCAGCCACCCCAGGGGAGCCTACGAGCAGTACTTC	CASSHPRGAYEQYF
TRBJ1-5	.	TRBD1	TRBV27	TGTGCCAGCAGTTTCAGGGGGGATAGCAATCAGCCCCAGCATTTT	CASSFRGDSNQPQHF
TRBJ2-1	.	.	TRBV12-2	TGTGCAAGTCGGTCTTGCGACCGGTTGAATGAGCAGTTCTTC	CASRSCDRLNEQFF
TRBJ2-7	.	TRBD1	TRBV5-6	TGTGCCAGCAGCTCCGTGACAGGGGGCTCCTACGAGCAGTACTTC	CASSSVTGGSYEQYF
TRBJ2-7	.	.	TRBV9	TGTGCCAGCAGCGCCACCGGGACTTCCTACGAGCAGTACTTC	CASSATGTSYEQYF
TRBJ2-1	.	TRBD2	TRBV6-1	TGTGCCAGCAGTGAAGCGCTTTGGGTGGGAGGGCCTGACAATGAGCAGTTCTTC	CASSEALWVGGPDNEQFF
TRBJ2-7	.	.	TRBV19	TGTGCCAGTAAGAGCGCCGACAGGTCCTCCTACGAGCAGTACTTC	CASKSADRSSYEQYF
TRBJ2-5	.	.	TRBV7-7	TGTGCTAGCAGCTTAGGTGGCAAAGAGACCCAGTACTTC	CASSLGGKETQYF
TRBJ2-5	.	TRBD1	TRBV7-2	TGTGCCAGCAGCTCATACAGGGGCCAAGAGACCCAGTACTTC	CASSSYRGQETQYF
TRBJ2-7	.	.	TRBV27	TGTGCCAGCCGACTCCGGATTAGCGCCTCCTACGAGCAGTACTTC	CASRLRISASYEQYF
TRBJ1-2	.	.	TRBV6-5	TGTGCCAGCAGTCCTTATGGAGGGGGGTCCTATGGCTACACCTTC	CASSPYGGGSYGYTF
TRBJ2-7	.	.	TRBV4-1	TGCGCCAGCAGCCTAGAGTCAGCCGGGGAATACGAGCAGTACTTC	CASSLESAGEYEQYF
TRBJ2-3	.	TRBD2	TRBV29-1	TGCAGCGTTGAAGATCCCACTAGCGGGAGGGCCACAGATACGCAGTATTTT	CSVEDPTSGRATDTQYF
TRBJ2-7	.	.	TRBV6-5	TGTGCCAGCAGTCCCTCATGGAACGAGCAGTACTTC	CASSPSWNEQYF
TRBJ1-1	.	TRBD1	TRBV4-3	TGCGCCAGCAGCCAATCGGGACAGGGGGCGTTCATGAACACTGAAGCTTTCTTT	CASSQSGQGAFMNTEAFF
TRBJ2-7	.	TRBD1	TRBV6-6	TGTGCCAGCAGTTACTCGACAGGGCAAGGGGCCTACGAGCAGTACTTC	CASSYSTGQGAYEQYF
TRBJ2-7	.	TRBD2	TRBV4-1	TGCGCCAGCAGCCGGACTAGCGGAGCCTACGAGCAGTACTTC	CASSRTSGAYEQYF
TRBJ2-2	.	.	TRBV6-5	TGTGCCAGCAGTTCCTACAGGGGACTCACCGGGGAGCTGTTTTTT	CASSSYRGLTGELFF